This entry features one T cell receptor beta chain sequence. Its antigen is as yet unknown. Expressed TCRB transcripts were sequenced after all isolated RNA was converted to cDNA. Clones were sequenced by immunoSEQ multiplex PCR, and TCRdb holds only the in-frame ones, with some missing. The table includes about 53,000 clones, about three fifths detected once. The record originates from a study of beta chain features in type 1 diabetes. Background on the study: Patients and healthy donors were similar in age, gender and cell yields. Points from the study as a whole: Significant though moderate, a shortening of TCRB CDR3s appeared in all four CD4+ subsets of Type 1 diabetes patients. Patients showed naive, central memory and Treg TCRB repertoires that appeared more similar than those of healthy donors.

Over 95% purity was reached by all sorted populations. Looked up from germline, CDR1 is SGHRS and CDR2 is YFSETQ. The CDR3 length is 11 residues. Trimming pared 0 bases from V and 12 bases from J, leaving 8 bases between. Sequencing used stem cell memory CD4+ T cells from blood. This receptor was identified in a woman aged 25 to 39 with type 1 diabetes. This chain uses TRBV5-1 with TRBJ2-3, with D unresolved. The CDR3 coding sequence is TGCGCCAGCAGCTTGGATGCGGTACAGTATTTT. Translating it yields CASSLDAVQYF.